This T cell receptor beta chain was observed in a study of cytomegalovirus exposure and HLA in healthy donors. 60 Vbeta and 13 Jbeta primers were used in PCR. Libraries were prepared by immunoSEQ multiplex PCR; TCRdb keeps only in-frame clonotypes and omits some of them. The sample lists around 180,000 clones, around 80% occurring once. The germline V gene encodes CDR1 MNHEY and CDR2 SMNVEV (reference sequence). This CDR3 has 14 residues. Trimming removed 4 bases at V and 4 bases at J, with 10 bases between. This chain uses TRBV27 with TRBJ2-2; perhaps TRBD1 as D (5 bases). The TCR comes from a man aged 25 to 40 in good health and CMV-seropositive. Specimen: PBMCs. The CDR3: CASSSDRLTGELFF. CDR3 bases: TGTGCCAGCAGTTCTGACAGACTCACCGGGGAGCTGTTTTTT.